A single T cell receptor beta chain is shown here with its context. The antigen remains undetermined. Compared with germline, one end of the junction differs, possibly owing to a read error. The same CDR3 arises from other DNA sequences in this sample as well. This sample is drawn from a study of T cells in women clearing cervical HPV infection. About the study: Cases: HPV16-related CIN3 or worse on histology, 2 invasive cancers. HLA type could not be excluded as a confounder.

This table comes from immunoSEQ multiplex PCR, and its TCRdb copy is limited to in-frame clones, with some not included. Its table lists tens of thousands of clones. Study observations and caveats: Associations may precede or follow infection; HPV-specific or memory T cells were not isolated.

The clonotype was recovered from a woman between 18 and 70 years old with a cervical HPV16 infection that either progressed to CIN3+ or cleared (not recorded which). Sequencing used blood buffy coat.

The chain's CDR3 is CAWSRGAGNTIYF. CDR3 DNA (partial): TGTGCCTGGAGTCGGGGAGCCGGAAACACG. V and J are TRBV30 and TRBJ1-3; D is ambiguous. The sequence runs out 3 residues before the end of the CDR3; the remainder is reconstructed from the germline J gene. Germline lookup yields CDR1 GTSNPN and CDR2 SVGIG (reference sequence). This CDR3 contains 13 residues. The whole variable domain, filled in from reference TRBV30 and TRBJ1-3, reads SQTIHQWPATLVQPVGSPLSLECTVEGTSNPNLYWYRQAAGRGLQLLFYSVGIGQISSEVPQNLSASRPQDRQFILSSKKLLLSDSGFYLCAWSRGAGNTIYFGEGSWLTVV.